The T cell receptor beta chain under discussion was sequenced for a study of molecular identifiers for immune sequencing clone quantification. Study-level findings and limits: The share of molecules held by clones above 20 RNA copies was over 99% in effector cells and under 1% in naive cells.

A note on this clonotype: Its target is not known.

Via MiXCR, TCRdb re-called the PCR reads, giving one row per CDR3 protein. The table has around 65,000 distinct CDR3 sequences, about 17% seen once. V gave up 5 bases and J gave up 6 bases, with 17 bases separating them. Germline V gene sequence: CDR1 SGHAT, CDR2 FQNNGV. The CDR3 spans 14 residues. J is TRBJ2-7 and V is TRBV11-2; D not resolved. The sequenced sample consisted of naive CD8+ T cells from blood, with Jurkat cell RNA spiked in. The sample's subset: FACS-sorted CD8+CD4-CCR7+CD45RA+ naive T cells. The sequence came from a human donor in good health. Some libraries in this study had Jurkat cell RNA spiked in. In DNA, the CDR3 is TGTGCCAGCAGCCTGACTGATGGGATACTCGAGCAGTACTTC. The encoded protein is CASSLTDGILEQYF.